The sample holds many counts of the clone carrying this T cell receptor beta chain. Its specificity is unknown. These data belong to a study of early T cells in non-severe SARS-CoV-2 infection. The overall study: Sequencing input comprised bulk RNA from unsorted whole blood; chain pairing was not available. General study points: Sequences matched to VDJdb favored anti-spike CD8 responses, while private and CD4 specificities were missed.

V shed 2 bases and J shed 5 bases, with 3 bases lying between them. From germline, CDR1 is SGHTA and CDR2 FQGNSA. This CDR3 region has 11 residues. Individual cDNA molecules received unique molecular identifiers during library preparation. One entry per CDR3 protein results from TCRdb running MiXCR on the 5' RACE reads. The repertoire holds tens of thousands of distinct CDR3 sequences, with roughly 5% as singletons. The TCR originated in an adult who was a healthcare worker with PCR-confirmed SARS-CoV-2 infection or an uninfected control (not recorded which). This sequence joins TRBV7-2 and TRBJ2-5; D unresolved. The sequencing input was whole blood. The CDR3 DNA reads TGTGCCAGCAGCTTACTCGAGACCCAGTACTTC. It specifies CASSLLETQYF.